This T cell receptor (beta chain) is from a study of tumor and adjacent non-tumor tissue in lung cancer. At the level of the study: Samples averaged around 3.9 million productive TCRbeta reads each.

No cell sorting was done before RNA was extracted from the tissue. In this sample, this clonotype turned up many times. What it binds is unknown. V lost 8 bases and J 6 bases, leaving 10 bases between the germline ends. CDR3 length: 12 amino acids. Notes on the study in general: Compared with tumor, normal lung showed significantly lower TCR diversity.

The library came from three nested PCR rounds adapted from ARM-PCR protocols. TCRdb used MiXCR to reprocess the multiplex PCR reads, holding one entry per CDR3 protein. The sample shows 84,000 or so distinct CDR3 sequences, roughly three fifths of them seen only once. This sequence joins TRBV12-3 or TRBV12-4 and TRBJ2-2; no reliable D call. Sequencing used lung tumor tissue. This TCR was sampled from a man between 65 and 85 years old with non-small cell lung cancer. Here the CDR3 reads CASSLYSGELFF. The CDR3 DNA sequence: TGTGCCAGCTCCCTCTACTCCGGGGAGCTGTTTTTT.